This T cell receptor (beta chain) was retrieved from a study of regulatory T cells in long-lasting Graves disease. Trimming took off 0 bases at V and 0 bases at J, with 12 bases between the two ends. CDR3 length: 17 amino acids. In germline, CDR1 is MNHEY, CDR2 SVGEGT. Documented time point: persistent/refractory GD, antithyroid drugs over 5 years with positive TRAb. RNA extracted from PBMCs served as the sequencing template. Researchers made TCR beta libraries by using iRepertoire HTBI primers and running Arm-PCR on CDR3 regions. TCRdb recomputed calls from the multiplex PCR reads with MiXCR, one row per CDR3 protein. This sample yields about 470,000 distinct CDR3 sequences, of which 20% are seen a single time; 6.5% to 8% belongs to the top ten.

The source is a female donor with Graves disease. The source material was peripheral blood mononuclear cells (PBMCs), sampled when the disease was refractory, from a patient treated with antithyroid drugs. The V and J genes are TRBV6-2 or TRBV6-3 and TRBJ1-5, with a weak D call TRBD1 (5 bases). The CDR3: CASSYSILTGSNQPQHF. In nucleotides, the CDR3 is TGTGCCAGCAGTTACTCTATTCTAACAGGTAGCAATCAGCCCCAGCATTTT.